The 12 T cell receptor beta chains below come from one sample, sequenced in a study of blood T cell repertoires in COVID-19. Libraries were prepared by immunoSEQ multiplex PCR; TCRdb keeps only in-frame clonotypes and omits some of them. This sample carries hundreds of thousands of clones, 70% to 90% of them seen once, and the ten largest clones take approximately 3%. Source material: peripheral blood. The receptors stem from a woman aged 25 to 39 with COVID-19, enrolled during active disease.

This CDR3 reads CASSTGNQPQHF. The CDR3 DNA reads TGTGCCAGCAGTACAGGTAATCAGCCCCAGCATTTT. This chain links TRBV28 with TRBJ1-5; D may be TRBD1 (5 bases). CDR3 length: 12 amino acids. Germline V CDR1 and CDR2: MDHEN, SYDVKM. V lost 5 bases and J lost 4, with 6 bases in between. Based on the CDR3 plus reference TRBV28 and TRBJ1-5, the full variable domain is DVKVTQSSRYLVKRTGEKVFLECVQDMDHENMFWYRQDPGLGLRLIYFSYDVKMKEKGDIPEGYSVSREKKERFSLILESASTNQTSMYLCASSTGNQPQHFGDGTRLSIL.

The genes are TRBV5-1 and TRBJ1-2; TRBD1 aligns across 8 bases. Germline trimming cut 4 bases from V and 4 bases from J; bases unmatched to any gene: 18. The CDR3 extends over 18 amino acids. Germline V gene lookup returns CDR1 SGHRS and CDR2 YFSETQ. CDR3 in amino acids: CASSKNPTTGERFYGYTF. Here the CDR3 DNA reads TGCGCCAGCAGCAAAAACCCCACGACAGGGGAAAGATTCTATGGCTACACCTTC.

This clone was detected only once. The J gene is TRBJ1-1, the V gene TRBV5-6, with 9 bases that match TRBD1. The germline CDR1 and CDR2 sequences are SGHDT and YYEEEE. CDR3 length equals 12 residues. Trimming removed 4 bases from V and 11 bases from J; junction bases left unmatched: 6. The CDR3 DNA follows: TGTGCCAGCAGCCTACAGGGGGCTGGTGCTTTCTTT. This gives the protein CASSLQGAGAFF.

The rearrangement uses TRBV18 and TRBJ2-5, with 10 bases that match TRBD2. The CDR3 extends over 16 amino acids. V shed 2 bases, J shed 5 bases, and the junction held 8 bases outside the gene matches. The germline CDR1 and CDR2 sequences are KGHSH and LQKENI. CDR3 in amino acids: CASSPYPSGRAETQYF. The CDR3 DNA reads TGTGCCAGCTCACCATACCCAAGCGGGAGGGCTGAGACCCAGTACTTC.

CDR3 sequence: CASSLERQAAEKLFF. The CDR3 DNA sequence: TGTGCCAGCAGCTTAGAGAGACAAGCCGCTGAAAAACTGTTTTTT. This chain uses TRBV7-8 with TRBJ1-4, with D uncertain. The V gene lost 1 base and the J gene lost 7 bases, with 13 bases spanning the gap. CDR3 length: 15 amino acids. The germline CDR1 and CDR2 sequences are SGHVS and FQNEAQ.

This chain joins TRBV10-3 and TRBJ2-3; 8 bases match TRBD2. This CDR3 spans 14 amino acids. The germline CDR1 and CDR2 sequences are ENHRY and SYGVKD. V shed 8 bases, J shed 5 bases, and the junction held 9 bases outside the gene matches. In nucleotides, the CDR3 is TGTGCCATCTCACCGGGACTAGAGGGAGATACGCAGTATTTT. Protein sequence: CAISPGLEGDTQYF.

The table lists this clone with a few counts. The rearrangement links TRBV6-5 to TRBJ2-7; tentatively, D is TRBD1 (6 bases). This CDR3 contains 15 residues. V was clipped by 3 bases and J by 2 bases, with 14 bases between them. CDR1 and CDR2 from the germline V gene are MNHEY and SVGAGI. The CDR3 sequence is CASSYQGRRAYEQYV. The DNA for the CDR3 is TGTGCCAGCAGTTATCAGGGGAGAAGGGCCTACGAGCAGTACGTC.

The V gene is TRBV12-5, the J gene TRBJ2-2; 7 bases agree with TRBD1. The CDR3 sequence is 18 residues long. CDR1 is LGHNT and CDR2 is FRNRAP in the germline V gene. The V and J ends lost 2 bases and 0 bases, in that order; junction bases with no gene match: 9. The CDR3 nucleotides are TGTGCTAGTGGTTTGCAACATTCCGGGACAGCGAACACCGGGGAGCTGTTTTTT. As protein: CASGLQHSGTANTGELFF. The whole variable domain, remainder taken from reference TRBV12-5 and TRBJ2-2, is DARVTQTPRHKVTEMGQEVTMRCQPILGHNTVFWYRQTMMQGLELLAYFRNRAPLDDSGMPKDRFSAEMPDATLATLKIQPSEPRDSAVYFCASGLQHSGTANTGELFFGEGSRLTVL.

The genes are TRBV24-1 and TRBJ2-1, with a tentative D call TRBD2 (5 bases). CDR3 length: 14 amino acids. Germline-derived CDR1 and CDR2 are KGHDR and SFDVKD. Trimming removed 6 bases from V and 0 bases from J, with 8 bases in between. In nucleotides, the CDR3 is TGTGCCACCAGTCCCCGGGACTCCTACAATGAGCAGTTCTTC. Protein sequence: CATSPRDSYNEQFF.

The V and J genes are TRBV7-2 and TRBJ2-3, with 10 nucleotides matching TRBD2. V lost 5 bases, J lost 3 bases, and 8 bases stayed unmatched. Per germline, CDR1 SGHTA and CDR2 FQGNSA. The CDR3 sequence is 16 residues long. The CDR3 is CASSAPLAGYTDTQYF. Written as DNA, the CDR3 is TGTGCCAGCAGCGCCCCACTAGCGGGGTATACAGATACGCAGTATTTT.

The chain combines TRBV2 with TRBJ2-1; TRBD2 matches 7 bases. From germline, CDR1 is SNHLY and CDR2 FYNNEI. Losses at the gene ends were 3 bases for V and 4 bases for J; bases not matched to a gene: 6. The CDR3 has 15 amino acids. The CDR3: CASSEGTTKYNEQFF. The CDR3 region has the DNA TGTGCCAGCAGTGAGGGGACTACCAAATACAATGAGCAGTTCTTC.

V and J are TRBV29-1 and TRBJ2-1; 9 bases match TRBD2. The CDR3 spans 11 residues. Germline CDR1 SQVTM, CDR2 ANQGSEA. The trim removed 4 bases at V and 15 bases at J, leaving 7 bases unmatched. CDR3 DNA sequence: TGCAGCGTTGGATTAGCGGGAGTTCGGTTCTTC. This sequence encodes CSVGLAGVRFF.